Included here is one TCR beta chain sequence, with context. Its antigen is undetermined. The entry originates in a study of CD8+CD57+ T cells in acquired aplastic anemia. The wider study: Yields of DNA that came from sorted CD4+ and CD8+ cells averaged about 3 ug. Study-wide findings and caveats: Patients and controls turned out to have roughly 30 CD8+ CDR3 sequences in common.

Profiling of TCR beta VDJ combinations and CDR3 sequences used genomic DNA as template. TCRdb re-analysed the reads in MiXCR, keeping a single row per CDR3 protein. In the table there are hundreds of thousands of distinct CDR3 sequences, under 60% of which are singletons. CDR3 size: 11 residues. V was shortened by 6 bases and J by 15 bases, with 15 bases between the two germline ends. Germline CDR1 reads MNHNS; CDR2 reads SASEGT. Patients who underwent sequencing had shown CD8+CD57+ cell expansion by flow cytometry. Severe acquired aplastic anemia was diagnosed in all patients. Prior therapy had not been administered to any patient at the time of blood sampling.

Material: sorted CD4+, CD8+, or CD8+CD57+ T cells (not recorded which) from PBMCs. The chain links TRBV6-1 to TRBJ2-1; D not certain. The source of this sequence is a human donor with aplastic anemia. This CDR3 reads CASSRERSPFF. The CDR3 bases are TGTGCCAGCAGCCGAGAGAGGTCACCGTTCTTC.